Below are 32 T cell receptor beta chains sequenced from a single sample in a study of blood T cell repertoires in COVID-19. Generated by immunoSEQ multiplex PCR, the TCRdb table keeps only in-frame clones and is missing some. The table includes 90,000 to 100,000 clones, just under 85% detected once. The sequenced sample consisted of peripheral blood. The receptors derive from a man aged 65-85 years with acute or convalescent COVID-19.

The rearrangement links TRBV7-2 to TRBJ2-5; 7 bases line up with TRBD1. The CDR3 loop spans 16 amino acids. With 4 bases clipped from V and 4 bases from J, the junction kept 12 bases outside the gene matches. Germline V gives CDR1 SGHTA, CDR2 FQGNSA. This CDR3 reads CASSSSPAAGGETQYF. In DNA form, the CDR3 reads TGTGCCAGCAGCTCTTCCCCGGCGGCAGGGGGAGAGACCCAGTACTTC.

The chain carries TRBV2 and TRBJ1-2, with a weak D call TRBD1 (6 bases). Trimming removed 4 bases at V and 2 bases at J, with 11 bases between. The V gene's germline CDR1 is SNHLY and CDR2 FYNNEI. The CDR3 runs 14 residues. The CDR3 is CASSATQGNYGYTF. The CDR3, as DNA: TGTGCCAGCAGTGCCACACAGGGAAACTATGGCTACACCTTC.

The chain joins TRBV25-1 to TRBJ2-2, with 9 nucleotides matching TRBD1. The V and J ends lost 11 bases and 4 bases, in that order; junction bases with no gene match: 5. The germline CDR1 and CDR2 sequences are MGHDK and SYGVNS. CDR3 length: 13 amino acids. CDR3 region: CASGQGSTGELFF. CDR3 sequence (DNA): TGTGCCTCTGGACAGGGGAGCACCGGGGAGCTGTTTTTT.

The V and J genes are TRBV20-1 and TRBJ2-7; TRBD2 agrees at 9 bases. This CDR3 has 11 amino acids. Germline trimming cut 8 bases from V and 4 bases from J; bases unmatched to any gene: 3. The germline V gene encodes CDR1 DFQATT and CDR2 SNEGSKA (reference sequence). This chain's CDR3 is CSPTSGYEQYF. CDR3 DNA: TGCAGTCCGACTAGCGGTTACGAGCAGTACTTC.

The chain recombines TRBV7-9 with TRBJ2-3, with a tentative D call TRBD2 (6 bases). This CDR3 is 14 amino acids long. Germline assignment: CDR1 SEHNR and CDR2 FQNEAQ (reference sequence). The ends were cut back, 5 bases at V and 4 bases at J, with 13 bases in the middle. The CDR3 DNA reads as TGTGCCAGCAGCGTAGGCGGGACCCCAGATACGCAGTATTTT. It specifies CASSVGGTPDTQYF.

This clone has just a few counts. V gene TRBV5-4 combines with J gene TRBJ1-6; D might be TRBD1 (5 bases). Trimming removed 4 bases from V and 9 bases from J, with 11 bases in between. The CDR3 has 13 amino acids. The germline V gene has CDR1 SGHNT and CDR2 YYREEE (reference sequence). The CDR3 reads CASSPTGGSPLHF. The CDR3 bases are TGTGCCAGCAGCCCCACCGGGGGTTCACCCCTCCACTTT.

The chain links TRBV4-1 to TRBJ1-5; 7 bases map to TRBD1. The trim removed 0 bases at V and 3 bases at J, leaving 2 bases unmatched. The V gene's germline CDR1 is MGHRA and CDR2 YSYEKL. This CDR3 has 15 amino acids. The CDR3: CASSQEQGHNQPQHF. Written as DNA, the CDR3 is TGCGCCAGCAGCCAAGAACAGGGGCACAATCAGCCCCAGCATTTT.

This chain uses TRBV10-3 with TRBJ2-5, with 10 bases identical to TRBD2. CDR1 and CDR2 from the germline V gene are ENHRY and SYGVKD. J lost 5 bases, V lost 0 bases, and 12 bases had no gene match. The CDR3 totals 18 residues. The DNA for the CDR3 is TGTGCCATCAGTGAGTCAAGAGCGGGGGGGCCTTCGTTCGAGACCCAGTACTTC. Amino acid sequence: CAISESRAGGPSFETQYF.

The chain recombines TRBV27 with TRBJ2-1; 7 bases are shared with TRBD2. Germline V lookup: CDR1 MNHEY, CDR2 SMNVEV (reference sequence). The CDR3 sequence is 14 residues long. V shed 2 bases and J 7 bases; nucleotides not matched to a gene: 5. CDR3 coding DNA: TGTGCCAGCAGTTTAGGCGGGAGTAGGAATGAGCAGTTCTTC. Protein product: CASSLGGSRNEQFF.

This clone appeared once. The chain has TRBV6-5 and TRBJ2-1; D is possibly TRBD1 (5 bases). The CDR3 extends over 12 amino acids. The V gene's germline CDR1 is MNHEY and CDR2 SVGAGI. V was cut by 6 bases and J by 11 bases, with 14 bases left in between. The CDR3 sequence: CASRPQGDQQFF. The DNA for the CDR3 is TGTGCCAGCAGACCCCAGGGTGATCAGCAGTTCTTC.

This clone was observed a handful of times. The chain combines TRBV18 with TRBJ2-7, with 9 bases lining up with TRBD1. CDR3 length equals 14 residues. V shed 6 bases, J shed 6 bases, and the junction held 9 bases outside the gene matches. CDR1 is KGHSH, CDR2 LQKENI, per germline. CDR3 coding DNA: TGTGCCAGCTCTCTGGGACAGGGTATTGTCGAGCAGTACTTC. Its translation is CASSLGQGIVEQYF.

The rearrangement joins TRBV7-9 to TRBJ2-3, with D possibly being TRBD2 (5 bases). The CDR3 sequence is 15 residues long. Trimming shortened V by 1 base and J by 0 bases, and 8 bases separated the two germline ends. CDR1 and CDR2 from the germline V gene are SEHNR and FQNEAQ (reference sequence). Here the CDR3 reads CASSLVGVSTDTQYF. As DNA, the CDR3 is TGTGCCAGCAGCTTAGTGGGAGTAAGCACAGATACGCAGTATTTT.

The gene calls are TRBV7-2 and TRBJ2-1; 8 bases match TRBD2. Germline V CDR1 and CDR2: SGHTA, FQGNSA. The CDR3 has 17 amino acids. V dropped 5 bases and J dropped 5; count of bases not matched to a gene: 14. DNA for the CDR3: TGTGCCAGCAGCCAACTTCCTCTGGGTAGCGGGGACAATGAGCAGTTCTTC. Translated, it gives CASSQLPLGSGDNEQFF.

The gene calls are TRBV5-1 and TRBJ2-1; no clear D. CDR1 and CDR2 (germline): SGHRS, YFSETQ. Trimming left V 0 bases short and J 10 bases short, with 5 bases between. The CDR3 covers 11 residues. The CDR3: CASSLAVEQFF. The CDR3 bases are TGCGCCAGCAGCTTGGCCGTGGAGCAGTTCTTC.

The chain is built from TRBV18 and TRBJ2-2, with 9 bases aligning to TRBD2. J lost 5 bases, V lost 0 bases, and 7 bases had no gene match. The CDR3 has 17 amino acids. Germline V gene lookup returns CDR1 KGHSH and CDR2 LQKENI. The CDR3 region has the DNA TGTGCCAGCTCACCACCGATAGCGGGGGCCTCAACCGGGGAGCTGTTTTTT. It encodes CASSPPIAGASTGELFF.

This clone was counted once. The chain has TRBV6-2 or TRBV6-3 and TRBJ2-3; 9 nucleotides line up with TRBD2. Per the germline V gene, CDR1 is MNHEY and CDR2 is SVGEGT. J gave up 2 bases and V 5 bases, and 8 bases lay outside the gene matches. The CDR3 covers 16 residues. This chain's CDR3 is CASSQLTSGYTDTQYF. For the CDR3, the DNA is TGTGCCAGCAGTCAGTTGACTAGCGGATACACAGATACGCAGTATTTT.

This chain joins TRBV18 and TRBJ2-1, with 8 bases identical to TRBD2. V was pared by 2 bases and J by 7 bases, with 16 bases of the junction left unmatched. The CDR3 consists of 18 residues. Germline CDR1 KGHSH, CDR2 LQKENI. The CDR3 sequence: CASSPFFFRASGPNEQFF. In DNA, the CDR3 is TGTGCCAGCTCACCATTCTTCTTTCGGGCTAGCGGGCCAAATGAGCAGTTCTTC.

This clone is a singleton in its sample. The chain has TRBV7-9 and TRBJ1-4; a weak D match, TRBD1 (6 bases). The length of the CDR3 is 16 residues. Germline CDR1 SEHNR, CDR2 FQNEAQ (reference sequence). Between the trimmed V and J ends, which lost 5 bases and 3 bases, there was a span of 16 bases. The CDR3 protein is CASSIGQTNSNEKLFF. In DNA, the CDR3 is TGTGCCAGCAGCATCGGACAGACGAACTCTAATGAAAAACTGTTTTTT.

The chain joins TRBV6-5 to TRBJ1-1; a possible D gene is TRBD1 (5 bases). The CDR3 spans 13 residues. CDR1 is MNHEY, CDR2 SVGAGI, per germline. V lost 5 bases and J lost 4, with 11 bases in between. The CDR3 loop reads CASSPGLRTEAFF. The CDR3 region has the DNA TGTGCCAGCAGTCCAGGGCTTCGCACTGAAGCTTTCTTT.

V gene TRBV25-1 combines with J gene TRBJ2-1, with 8 bases matching TRBD1. From germline, CDR1 is MGHDK and CDR2 SYGVNS. V dropped 4 bases and J dropped 6; count of bases not matched to a gene: 2. CDR3 length: 13 residues. CDR3 amino acids: CASSGTGINEQFF. In DNA form, the CDR3 reads TGTGCCAGCAGTGGGACAGGGATCAATGAGCAGTTCTTC.

The chain carries TRBV5-6 and TRBJ1-3; D not certain. Germline CDR1 reads SGHDT; CDR2 reads YYEEEE. Trimming stripped 2 bases from V and 0 bases from J, with 15 bases between. This CDR3 is 17 amino acids long. In nucleotides, the CDR3 is TGTGCCAGCAGCTTCGGGGTTTCACAGACCTCTGGAAACACCATATATTTT. This gives the protein CASSFGVSQTSGNTIYF. Looking up the rest from reference TRBV5-6 and TRBJ1-3 gives the full variable domain: DAGVTQSPTHLIKTRGQQVTLRCSPKSGHDTVSWYQQALGQGPQFIFQYYEEEERQRGNFPDRFSGHQFPNYSSELNVNALLLGDSALYLCASSFGVSQTSGNTIYFGEGSWLTVV.

The chain joins TRBV6-5 to TRBJ1-3; a possible D gene is TRBD1 (6 bases). In germline, CDR1 is MNHEY, CDR2 SVGAGI. The CDR3 length is 15 residues. Deletions cut 6 bases from V and 0 bases from J, with 12 bases between. The CDR3 nucleotides read TGTGCCAGCAGAAACCGGGACATCTCTGGAAACACCATATATTTT. Translated, it gives CASRNRDISGNTIYF.

The chain is built from TRBV19 and TRBJ2-1; 12 bases match TRBD2. Losses at the gene ends were 9 bases for V and 9 bases for J; bases not matched to a gene: 6. In germline, CDR1 is LNHDA, CDR2 SQIVND (reference sequence). The CDR3 contains 13 residues. CDR3 sequence reads: CASRLAGASEQFF. The CDR3 nucleotides read TGTGCCAGCCGACTAGCGGGGGCTAGTGAGCAGTTCTTC. The full variable domain, with the rest looked up from reference TRBV19 and TRBJ2-1, is DGGITQSPKYLFRKEGQNVTLSCEQNLNHDAMYWYRQDPGQGLRLIYYSQIVNDFQKGDIAEGYSVSREKKESFPLTVTSAQKNPTAFYLCASRLAGASEQFFGPGTRLTVL.

This clone has just one count. The chain combines TRBV5-1 with TRBJ2-1; 8 nucleotides line up with TRBD1. Germline V CDR1 and CDR2: SGHRS, YFSETQ. The CDR3 runs 15 residues. J lost 7 bases, V lost 4 bases, and 10 bases had no gene match. The CDR3, as DNA: TGCGCCAGCAGCCTAAGGACAGGGATGAAAAATGAGCAGTTCTTC. Protein sequence: CASSLRTGMKNEQFF.

The V call is TRBV7-8, the J call TRBJ1-1; D uncertain. CDR3 length: 15 amino acids. V was trimmed by 4 bases and J by 1 base, leaving 13 bases between them. Germline V gene data show CDR1 as SGHVS and CDR2 as FQNEAQ. CDR3: CASSSAWARNTEAFF. The CDR3 DNA reads as TGTGCCAGCAGCTCGGCTTGGGCCCGGAACACTGAAGCTTTCTTT.

V is TRBV27 and J is TRBJ1-5; TRBD1 agrees at 7 bases. CDR1 is MNHEY and CDR2 is SMNVEV in the germline V gene (reference sequence). This CDR3 comprises 19 residues. J was trimmed by 9 bases and V by 2 bases; bases with no gene match: 22. The CDR3 region is CASSLGVGTVVYLRGPQHF. The CDR3 coding sequence is TGTGCCAGCAGTTTAGGGGTAGGGACAGTCGTATATTTAAGGGGGCCCCAGCATTTT.

The rearrangement uses TRBV2 and TRBJ1-6; possible D gene TRBD1, 5 bases. The CDR3 extends over 14 amino acids. V lost 8 bases, J lost 9 bases, and 17 bases lay in between. The germline V gene encodes CDR1 SNHLY and CDR2 FYNNEI. The CDR3 spells CASGHLHRISPLHF. CDR3 in DNA: TGTGCCAGCGGACACCTCCATCGAATTTCACCCCTCCACTTT. Based on the CDR3 plus reference TRBV2 and TRBJ1-6, the full variable domain is EPEVTQTPSHQVTQMGQEVILRCVPISNHLYFYWYRQILGQKVEFLVSFYNNEISEKSEIFDDQFSVERPDGSNFTLKIRSTKLEDSAMYFCASGHLHRISPLHFGNGTRLTVT.

V gene TRBV7-2 combines with J gene TRBJ1-6; 7 bases are shared with TRBD1. V shed 5 bases and J 7 bases; nucleotides not matched to a gene: 5. This CDR3 region has 14 residues. Germline V gene lookup returns CDR1 SGHTA and CDR2 FQGNSA. CDR3 sequence: CASSPDRDNSPLHF. The CDR3 DNA is TGTGCCAGCAGCCCCGACAGGGACAATTCACCCCTCCACTTT.

This sequence joins TRBV7-2 and TRBJ2-3; 16 nucleotides match TRBD2. Germline V lookup: CDR1 SGHTA, CDR2 FQGNSA. The CDR3 contains 21 residues. V dropped 0 bases and J dropped 3; count of bases not matched to a gene: 12. The CDR3 sequence is CASSLAGGTSGGAGLTDTQYF. In DNA form, the CDR3 reads TGTGCCAGCAGCTTAGCCGGAGGGACTAGCGGGGGGGCGGGGCTGACAGATACGCAGTATTTT.

This clone appeared a single time. The gene calls are TRBV5-5 and TRBJ2-3, with TRBD2 matching 14 bases. This CDR3 is built from 17 residues. Germline V CDR1 and CDR2: SGHKS, YYEKEE (reference sequence). V was clipped by 4 bases and J by 4 bases; unmatched bases: 8. As DNA, the CDR3 is TGTGCCAGCAGCCCCAGGACTAGCGGGGGGAGGGCAGATACGCAGTATTTT. It is translated as CASSPRTSGGRADTQYF. The complete variable domain, with remaining parts taken from reference TRBV5-5 and TRBJ2-3, reads DAGVTQSPTHLIKTRGQQVTLRCSPISGHKSVSWYQQVLGQGPQFIFQYYEKEERGRGNFPDRFSARQFPNYSSELNVNALLLGDSALYLCASSPRTSGGRADTQYFGPGTRLTVL.

The chain joins TRBV28 to TRBJ2-2; 8 bases match TRBD1. Germline loops: CDR1 MDHEN, CDR2 SYDVKM. After removal of 0 bases from V and 6 bases from J, the junction contained 3 bases not matched to a gene. The CDR3 sequence is 15 residues long. DNA of the CDR3: TGTGCCAGCAGTTTATGGACAGGGGTAGCCGGGGAGCTGTTTTTT. This gives the protein CASSLWTGVAGELFF.

This clone has just a few counts. The chain recombines TRBV28 with TRBJ1-2; D is perhaps TRBD1 (5 bases). Per germline, CDR1 MDHEN and CDR2 SYDVKM. The CDR3 sequence is 14 residues long. V was shortened by 6 bases and J by 2 bases, with 13 bases between the two germline ends. The CDR3 loop is CASRIGTLNYGYTF. CDR3 nucleotides: TGTGCCAGCAGAATAGGGACTCTAAACTATGGCTACACCTTC.